The clone carrying this T cell receptor (beta chain) has just a few counts. No antigen is known for it. The whole isolated RNA underwent reverse transcription, so sequencing captured expressed TCRB transcripts. The table came from immunoSEQ multiplex PCR; TCRdb's copy has only in-frame clones and leaves some out. Here the sample spans around 53,000 clones, 60% to 70% being singletons. The source of the sample is a study of beta chain features in type 1 diabetes. General study findings and limits: PCR might favor shorter templates, equally in patients and controls. Unsettled here was the matter of whether HLA type influences TCRB rearrangement. Moderate but significant shortening of TCRB CDR3s was recorded in all four CD4+ subsets from Type 1 diabetes patients. Sequencing from cDNA could over-represent high-TCR-expressing cells.

CDR1 and CDR2 from the germline V gene are SGHNT and YENEEA. The CDR3 is 14 residues long. Trimming took 7 bases from V and 4 from J, leaving 14 bases between them. Each sorted population was over 98% pure. The sequence derives from a woman in her 30s with type 1 diabetes. The sequencing input was stem cell memory CD4+ T cells from blood. The V and J genes are TRBV11-3 and TRBJ2-1, with D possibly TRBD1 on 5 matching bases. The CDR3 region has the DNA TGTGCCAGCACAACAGGCTCGGATTACAATGAGCAGTTCTTC. This encodes CASTTGSDYNEQFF.